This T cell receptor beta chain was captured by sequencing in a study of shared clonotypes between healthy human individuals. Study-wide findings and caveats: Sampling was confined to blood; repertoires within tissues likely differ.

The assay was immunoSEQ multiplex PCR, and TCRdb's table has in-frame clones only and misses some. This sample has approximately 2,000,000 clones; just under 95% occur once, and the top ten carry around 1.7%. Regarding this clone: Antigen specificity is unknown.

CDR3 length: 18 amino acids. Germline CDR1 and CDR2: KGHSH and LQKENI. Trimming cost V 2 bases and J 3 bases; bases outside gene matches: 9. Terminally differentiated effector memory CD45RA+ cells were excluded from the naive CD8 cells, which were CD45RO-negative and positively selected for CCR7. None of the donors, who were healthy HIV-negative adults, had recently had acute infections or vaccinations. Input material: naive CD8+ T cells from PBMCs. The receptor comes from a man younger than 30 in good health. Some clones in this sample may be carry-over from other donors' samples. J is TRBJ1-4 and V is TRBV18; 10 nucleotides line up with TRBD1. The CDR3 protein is CASSPVFDRGRANEKLFF. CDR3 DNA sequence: TGTGCCAGCTCACCAGTATTCGACAGGGGGCGAGCTAATGAAAAACTGTTTTTT.